The 9 T cell receptor beta chains below all came from one sample that was sequenced in a study of T-cell reconstitution after alpha-beta-depleted transplantation in children. Preparing the TCRbeta library involved the use of unique molecular identifiers. TCRdb processed the PCR reads anew with MiXCR; each CDR3 protein has one entry. Among hundreds of thousands of distinct CDR3 sequences listed, roughly 17% were seen once. The sample consisted of PBMCs from the stem cell graft donor, taken from the stem cell graft. Every receptor here comes from a human donor who donated a stem cell graft to a child with acute myeloid leukemia.

Ten or more counts support this clonotype. The V gene is TRBV20-1, the J gene TRBJ1-1; D perhaps matches TRBD1 (6 bases). Deletions cut 6 bases from V and 5 bases from J, with 10 bases between. This CDR3 is built from 11 residues. Germline-derived CDR1 and CDR2 are DFQATT and SNEGSKA (reference sequence). This CDR3 is CSAEQGTEAFF. The CDR3 bases are TGCAGTGCAGAACAGGGAACTGAAGCTTTCTTT.

This sequence joins TRBV7-2 and TRBJ1-2; a possible D gene is TRBD1 (5 bases). Germline loops: CDR1 SGHTA, CDR2 FQGNSA. V dropped 5 bases and J dropped 8 bases, with 18 bases sitting between them. CDR3 size: 14 residues. Here the CDR3 reads CASSHSWGEDGYTF. As DNA, the CDR3 is TGTGCCAGCAGCCACTCCTGGGGGGAGGACGGCTACACCTTC.

The chain employs TRBV3-1 and TRBJ2-7, with D unclear. Trimming left V 0 bases short and J 6 bases short, with 15 bases between. Germline lookup yields CDR1 LGHDT and CDR2 YNNKEL (reference sequence). This CDR3 has 15 residues. This CDR3 reads CASSQDYVPPGEQYV. CDR3 in DNA: TGTGCCAGCAGCCAAGATTACGTGCCCCCTGGCGAGCAGTACGTC.

This clonotype has a count of ten or more. This rearrangement joins TRBV20-1 to TRBJ1-4; D is perhaps TRBD1 (6 bases). The V gene's germline CDR1 is DFQATT and CDR2 SNEGSKA (reference sequence). The CDR3 covers 11 residues. The CDR3 bases are TGCAGCCAATTCCAGGGGGAAAAACTGTTTTTT. This sequence encodes CSQFQGEKLFF.

This clonotype was picked up a small number of times. The chain has TRBV4-2 and TRBJ1-5; D may be TRBD1 (5 bases). Germline V gene sequence: CDR1 LGHNA, CDR2 YNFKEQ. Trimming removed 4 bases at V and 0 bases at J, with 19 bases between. This CDR3 comprises 18 residues. Here the CDR3 reads CASSRGVGGGYSNQPQHF. CDR3 coding DNA: TGTGCCAGCAGCCGAGGAGTGGGGGGTGGTTATAGCAATCAGCCCCAGCATTTT.

This clonotype was seen ten or more times. V gene TRBV20-1 combines with J gene TRBJ1-3, with 7 bases lining up with TRBD1. The germline V gene encodes CDR1 DFQATT and CDR2 SNEGSKA (reference sequence). This CDR3 comprises 14 residues. J gave up 8 bases and V 5 bases, and 12 bases lay outside the gene matches. The CDR3 DNA follows: TGCAGTGCTGCCCGGGACAGAAAGTCGGACACCATATATTTT. Translation: CSAARDRKSDTIYF.

This clonotype was observed at least ten times. The chain couples TRBV12-3 or TRBV12-4 to TRBJ1-2, with D possibly being TRBD1 (5 bases). This CDR3 is 15 amino acids long. The V end lost 1 base, the J end lost 3 bases, and 12 bases lay between the germline ends. CDR3 protein: CASSLGGGSHYGYTF. CDR3 in DNA: TGTGCCAGCAGTTTAGGGGGGGGGTCACACTATGGCTACACCTTC.

This clonotype was counted ten times or more. This chain joins TRBV5-1 and TRBJ2-6, with D unresolved. Germline-derived CDR1 and CDR2 are SGHRS and YFSETQ. The germline V and J ends were trimmed by 0 bases and 2 bases, with 6 bases remaining between them. CDR3 length: 15 amino acids. The CDR3 DNA is TGCGCCAGCAGCTTGGGGGGAACTGGGGCCAACGTCCTGACTTTC. Translating gives CASSLGGTGANVLTF.

The chain uses TRBV7-9 and TRBJ2-3; D is uncertain. The germline V gene has CDR1 SEHNR and CDR2 FQNEAQ (reference sequence). Trimming pared 5 bases from V and 6 bases from J, leaving 9 bases between. There are 12 residues in the CDR3. For the CDR3, the DNA is TGTGCCAGCAGCCCCCTCCTGGATACGCAGTATTTT. Residues: CASSPLLDTQYF.